The 10 T cell receptor beta chains below were found in one sample sequenced in a study of T cell repertoires in cytomegalovirus infection (dated by TCRdb to 2018 to 2020). This sample's treatment or condition label indicates: in vitro stimulation with specific CMV peptide epitopes to enrich CMV-specific T cells. Data came from an Illumina HiSeq 1500. TCRdb took the public reads, trimmed them with fastp at Q25, ran MiXCR for clone calling and kept in-frame beta chains. Merged by CDR3 protein, the rows form single entries marked with the most common genes and DNA. Across this sample there are about 700,000 distinct CDR3 sequences, with around a third seen only once. The top ten hold 18% of the sample. Their target antigens are unknown. The sequenced sample was cultured PBMCs, obtained from culture after CMV antigen stimulation. The receptors were gathered from a human donor in good health (CMV status not recorded). Some clones in this sample may be carry-over from other donors' samples.

This chain uses TRBV7-9 with TRBJ1-6, with D tentatively TRBD1 (6 bases). The CDR3 runs 15 residues. Germline CDR1 SEHNR, CDR2 FQNEAQ (reference sequence). V lost 6 bases and J lost 10, with 19 bases in between. The CDR3 region is CASRPGGGVSSPLHF. The CDR3 DNA is TGTGCCAGCAGACCAGGAGGGGGGGTCTCCTCACCCCTCCACTTT. The whole variable domain, filled in from reference TRBV7-9 and TRBJ1-6, reads DTGVSQNPRHKITKRGQNVTFRCDPISEHNRLYWYRQTLGQGPEFLTYFQNEAQLEKSRLLSDRFSAERPKGSFSTLEIQRTEQGDSAMYLCASRPGGGVSSPLHFGNGTRLTVT.

This clonotype has only a few counts. The chain links TRBV19 to TRBJ2-3; tentative D call: TRBD2 (5 bases). Germline-derived CDR1 and CDR2 are LNHDA and SQIVND (reference sequence). This CDR3 is 13 amino acids long. Trimming removed 10 bases at V and 3 bases at J, with 14 bases between. CDR3: CATSPEATDTQYF. In DNA form, the CDR3 reads TGTGCCACCTCCCCGGAGGCGACAGATACGCAGTATTTT. Supplemented by reference TRBV19 and TRBJ2-3, the full variable domain reads DGGITQSPKYLFRKEGQNVTLSCEQNLNHDAMYWYRQDPGQGLRLIYYSQIVNDFQKGDIAEGYSVSREKKESFPLTVTSAQKNPTAFYLCATSPEATDTQYFGPGTRLTVL.

V is TRBV4-3 and J is TRBJ2-1, with D possibly being TRBD1 or TRBD2 (6 bases each). The CDR3 loop spans 16 amino acids. Trimming shortened V by 8 bases and J by 0 bases, and 17 bases separated the two germline ends. The germline gives CDR1 LGHNA, CDR2 YSLEER. CDR3 nucleotide sequence: TGCGCCAGCGCCGCCACGGGGGCATCCTCCTACAATGAGCAGTTCTTC. Protein product: CASAATGASSYNEQFF.

This clonotype was observed a few times. The chain couples TRBV27 to TRBJ2-3, with D possibly matching TRBD1 (6 bases). V was clipped by 3 bases and J by 6 bases, with 19 bases between them. The CDR3 contains 16 residues. Germline-derived CDR1 and CDR2 are MNHEY and SMNVEV (reference sequence). The CDR3 DNA reads TGTGCCAGCAGTTTGCGCCCAGGGGAGTTTGGTGATACGCAGTATTTT. The encoded protein is CASSLRPGEFGDTQYF.

V is TRBV11-2 and J is TRBJ2-1; 16 nucleotides agree with TRBD2. The V and J ends lost 5 bases and 9 bases, in that order; junction bases with no gene match: 13. Germline V gene data show CDR1 as SGHAT and CDR2 as FQNNGV. CDR3 length: 18 residues. The CDR3 here is CASSLGTSGRALNSEQFF. The CDR3 region has the DNA TGTGCCAGCAGCCTAGGGACTAGCGGGAGGGCCCTAAATAGTGAGCAGTTCTTC.

The J gene is TRBJ2-7, the V gene TRBV6-6; TRBD2 aligns across 13 bases. The CDR3 is 18 residues long. Germline CDR1 reads MNHNY; CDR2 reads SVGAGI (reference sequence). Trimming took 0 bases from V and 3 from J; bases not matched to a gene: 8. The DNA for the CDR3 is TGTGCCAGCAGTTACTCGGGACTAGCGGGGAGAGGGGTCTACGAGCAGTACTTC. It codes for CASSYSGLAGRGVYEQYF.

V usage is TRBV25-1 and J usage is TRBJ1-3; D may be TRBD1 (5 bases). Germline CDR1 and CDR2: MGHDK and SYGVNS. The germline V and J ends were trimmed by 10 bases and 3 bases, with 10 bases remaining between them. CDR3 size: 12 residues. The CDR3, as DNA: TGTGCCACCGGGACTTTTGGAAACACCATATATTTT. Protein product: CATGTFGNTIYF.

This sequence joins TRBV27 and TRBJ2-7; D is perhaps TRBD1 (6 bases). CDR3 size: 15 residues. The V gene lost 2 bases and the J gene lost 0 bases, with 11 bases spanning the gap. Germline CDR1 is MNHEY and CDR2 is SMNVEV (reference sequence). CDR3 sequence: CASSLGDNLSYEQYF. In DNA form, the CDR3 reads TGTGCCAGCAGTTTAGGGGACAACCTCTCCTACGAGCAGTACTTC.

This CDR3 is CASSAYRVIVNTGELFF. In DNA form, the CDR3 reads TGTGCCAGCAGCGCTTACAGGGTAATCGTGAACACCGGGGAGCTGTTTTTT. The rearrangement joins TRBV7-6 to TRBJ2-2, with a weak D call TRBD1 (6 bases). Germline V gene sequence: CDR1 SGHVS, CDR2 FNYEAQ. This CDR3 spans 17 amino acids. Between the trimmed V and J ends, which lost 5 bases and 1 base, there was a span of 17 bases. Filled out from reference TRBV7-6 and TRBJ2-2, the complete variable domain reads GAGVSQSPRYKVTKRGQDVALRCDPISGHVSLYWYRQALGQGPEFLTYFNYEAQQDKSGLPNDRFSAERPEGSISTLTIQRTEQRDSAMYRCASSAYRVIVNTGELFFGEGSRLTVL.

This clonotype was seen only a few times. The chain combines TRBV4-1 with TRBJ1-2; D is unresolved. The ends were cut back, 6 bases at V and 4 bases at J, with 18 bases in the middle. Germline V gives CDR1 MGHRA, CDR2 YSYEKL. This CDR3 region has 15 residues. CDR3 region: CASSNLGLRGYGYTF. As DNA, the CDR3 is TGCGCCAGCAGTAATCTAGGACTGAGAGGCTATGGCTACACCTTC.